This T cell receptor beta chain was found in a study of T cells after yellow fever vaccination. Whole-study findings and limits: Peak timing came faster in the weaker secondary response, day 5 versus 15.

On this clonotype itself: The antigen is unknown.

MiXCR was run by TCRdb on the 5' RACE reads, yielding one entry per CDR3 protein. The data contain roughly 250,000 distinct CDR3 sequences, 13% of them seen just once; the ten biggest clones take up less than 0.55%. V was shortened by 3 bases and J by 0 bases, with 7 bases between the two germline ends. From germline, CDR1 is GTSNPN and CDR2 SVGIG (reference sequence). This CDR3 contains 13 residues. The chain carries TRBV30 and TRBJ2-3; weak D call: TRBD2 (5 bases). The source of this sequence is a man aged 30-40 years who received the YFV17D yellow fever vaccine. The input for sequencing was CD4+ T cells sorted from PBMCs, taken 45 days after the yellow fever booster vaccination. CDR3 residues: CAWSGISTDTQYF. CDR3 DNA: TGTGCCTGGAGCGGGATAAGCACAGATACGCAGTATTTT.